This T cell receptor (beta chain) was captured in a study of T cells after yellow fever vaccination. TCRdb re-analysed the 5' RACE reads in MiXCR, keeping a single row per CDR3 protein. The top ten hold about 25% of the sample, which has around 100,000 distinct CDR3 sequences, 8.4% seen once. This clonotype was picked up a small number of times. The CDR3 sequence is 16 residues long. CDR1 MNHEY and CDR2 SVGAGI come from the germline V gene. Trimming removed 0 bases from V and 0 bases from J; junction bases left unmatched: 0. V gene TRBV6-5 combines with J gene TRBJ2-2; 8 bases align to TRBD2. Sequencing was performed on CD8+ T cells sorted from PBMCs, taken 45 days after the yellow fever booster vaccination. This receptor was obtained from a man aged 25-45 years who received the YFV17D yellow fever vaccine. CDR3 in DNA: TGTGCCAGCAGTTACTCAGCGGGGGCGAACACCGGGGAGCTGTTTTTT. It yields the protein CASSYSAGANTGELFF.